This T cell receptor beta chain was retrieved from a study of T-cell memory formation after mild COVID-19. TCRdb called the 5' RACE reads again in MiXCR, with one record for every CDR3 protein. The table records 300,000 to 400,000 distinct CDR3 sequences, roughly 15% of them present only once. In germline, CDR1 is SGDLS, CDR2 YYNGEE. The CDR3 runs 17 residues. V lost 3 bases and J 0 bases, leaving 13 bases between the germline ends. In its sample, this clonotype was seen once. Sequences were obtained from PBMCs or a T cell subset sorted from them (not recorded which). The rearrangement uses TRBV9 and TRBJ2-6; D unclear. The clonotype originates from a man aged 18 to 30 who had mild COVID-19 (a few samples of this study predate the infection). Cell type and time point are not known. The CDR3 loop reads CASSAPRPPSGANVLTF. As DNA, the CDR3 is TGTGCCAGCAGCGCCCCCCGCCCCCCCTCTGGGGCCAACGTCCTGACTTTC.